This T cell receptor beta chain appears in the sequencing data of a study of T cell repertoires in cytomegalovirus infection. The V gene lost 8 bases and the J gene lost 11 bases, with 19 bases spanning the gap. Germline CDR1 reads SGHTA; CDR2 reads FQGNSA. The CDR3 runs to 13 residues. TCRdb used MiXCR to reprocess the reads, holding one entry per CDR3 protein. The sample holds 200,000 to 300,000 distinct CDR3 sequences, approximately 9.2% seen once. What was sequenced was PBMCs. The chain employs TRBV7-2 and TRBJ2-1; D not resolved. This TCR was sampled from a human donor in good health (CMV status not recorded). Some clones in this sample may be carry-over from other donors' samples. Here the CDR3 reads CASGEPWAEKQFF. The CDR3, as DNA: TGTGCCAGCGGGGAACCCTGGGCCGAAAAGCAGTTCTTC.